A single sample is the source of the 10 T cell receptor beta chains below, sequenced in a study of blood T cell repertoires in COVID-19. The assay was immunoSEQ multiplex PCR, and TCRdb's table has in-frame clones only and misses some. The sample contains under 200,000 clones, approximately 87% of which appear only once. Source material: peripheral blood. The receptors shown here come from a woman between 70 and 85 years old with acute or convalescent COVID-19.

The V and J genes are TRBV27 and TRBJ2-7; D may be TRBD1 (5 bases). The CDR3 contains 13 residues. Germline CDR1 MNHEY, CDR2 SMNVEV (reference sequence). Trimming stripped 5 bases from V and 0 bases from J, with 8 bases between. CDR3 residues: CASSDRISYEQYF. DNA for the CDR3: TGTGCCAGCAGTGACAGAATCTCCTACGAGCAGTACTTC.

V gene TRBV28 combines with J gene TRBJ1-5; maybe TRBD1 (6 bases). The V end was cut by 5 bases, the J end by 5 bases, with 16 bases between. Germline values: CDR1 MDHEN, CDR2 SYDVKM. This CDR3 comprises 15 residues. The CDR3 sequence is CASSPSRGIDQPQHF. The CDR3, as DNA: TGTGCCAGCAGTCCAAGCAGGGGAATCGATCAGCCCCAGCATTTT.

This chain joins TRBV6-5 and TRBJ1-6; the match to TRBD1 covers 8 bases. Unmatched junction bases numbered 7, after V lost 3 bases and J lost 9 bases. The CDR3 totals 15 residues. The germline V gene encodes CDR1 MNHEY and CDR2 SVGAGI. The CDR3 nucleotides read TGTGCCAGCAGTTATTCCACAGGGGGTGTTTCACCCCTCCACTTT. It yields the protein CASSYSTGGVSPLHF.

The genes are TRBV6-6 and TRBJ2-1, with TRBD1 matching over 8 bases. CDR1 MNHNY and CDR2 SVGAGI come from the germline V gene (reference sequence). J was trimmed by 7 bases and V by 8 bases; bases with no gene match: 10. This CDR3 spans 14 amino acids. CDR3 residues: CASRVTGVFNEQFF. CDR3 bases: TGTGCCAGCCGTGTGACAGGGGTTTTTAATGAGCAGTTCTTC.

The chain is built from TRBV7-9 and TRBJ2-1, with 8 positions matching TRBD2. J was trimmed by 6 bases and V by 6 bases; bases with no gene match: 4. Germline CDR1 SEHNR, CDR2 FQNEAQ (reference sequence). This CDR3 spans 13 amino acids. This CDR3 reads CASRAGASNEQFF. The CDR3 nucleotides read TGTGCCAGCAGAGCGGGAGCGAGCAATGAGCAGTTCTTC.

This clone was counted a single time. The V and J genes are TRBV19 and TRBJ2-2, with 8 bases that match TRBD2. V was clipped by 5 bases and J by 2 bases; unmatched bases: 10. From germline, CDR1 is LNHDA and CDR2 SQIVND (reference sequence). The CDR3 contains 17 residues. The chain's CDR3 is CASSPNPGTRNTGELFF. The CDR3, as DNA: TGTGCCAGTAGTCCCAACCCCGGGACTAGAAACACCGGGGAGCTGTTTTTT.

This clone was seen a handful of times. The rearrangement uses TRBV7-9 and TRBJ1-4; a possible D gene is TRBD1 (6 bases). Trimming cost V 3 bases and J 0 bases, with 14 bases left between them. CDR1 is SEHNR, CDR2 FQNEAQ, per germline (reference sequence). The CDR3 loop spans 17 amino acids. For the CDR3, the DNA is TGTGCCAGCAGCTTGACGGGACAAGGCACAACTAATGAAAAACTGTTTTTT. It codes for CASSLTGQGTTNEKLFF.

The chain recombines TRBV6-6 with TRBJ1-5; perhaps TRBD1 as D (6 bases). The V end was cut by 4 bases, the J end by 2 bases, with 12 bases between. CDR1 and CDR2 from the germline V gene are MNHNY and SVGAGI (reference sequence). The CDR3 is made up of 15 amino acids. The CDR3 DNA follows: TGTGCCAGCAGTTTACAGGGTACGGGCAATCAGCCCCAGCATTTT. Encoded protein: CASSLQGTGNQPQHF.

Remarks on this clone: In the same sample, other DNA sequences code for this CDR3. The rearrangement links TRBV30 to TRBJ1-2; possible D gene TRBD1, 5 bases. CDR3 length equals 13 residues. Trimming removed 0 bases from V and 7 bases from J, with 12 bases in between. Per the germline V gene, CDR1 is GTSNPN and CDR2 is SVGIG (reference sequence). CDR3 region: CAWSVSGRSGYTF. The CDR3 bases are TGTGCCTGGAGTGTCTCAGGGCGTTCTGGCTACACCTTC.

The chain recombines TRBV7-2 with TRBJ2-1; 7 bases match TRBD2. The germline CDR1 and CDR2 sequences are SGHTA and FQGNSA. V was clipped by 5 bases and J by 4 bases; unmatched bases: 14. The length of the CDR3 is 17 residues. The CDR3 loop reads CASSKLIAGSLYNEQFF. The CDR3 DNA follows: TGTGCCAGCAGCAAATTAATAGCGGGCTCTCTTTACAATGAGCAGTTCTTC. Complete variable domain (other parts from reference TRBV7-2 and TRBJ2-1): GAGVSQSPSNKVTEKGKDVELRCDPISGHTALYWYRQSLGQGLEFLIYFQGNSAPDKSGLPSDRFSAERTGGSVSTLTIQRTQQEDSAVYLCASSKLIAGSLYNEQFFGPGTRLTVL.